This TCR beta chain was sequenced in a study of blood T cells in healthy people across ages. Together with a sample-barcoded 5' primer, a J-beta primer mix was included in a second PCR lasting about 6 to 11 cycles. Every sample produced at least 2.5 million CDR3-containing paired-end reads. TCRdb called the 5' RACE reads again in MiXCR, with one record for every CDR3 protein. The data show about 650,000 distinct CDR3 sequences, with 52% seen just once and roughly 13% held by the top ten. Sequenced material: blood. The sequence came from a woman aged 80 or older in good health.

This CDR3 is CASSATDQETQYF. CDR3 sequence (DNA): TGTGCCAGCAGTGCGACAGACCAAGAGACCCAGTACTTC. The rearrangement uses TRBV6-1 and TRBJ2-5, with D possibly TRBD1 on 5 matching bases. Looked up from germline, CDR1 is MNHNS and CDR2 is SASEGT. The germline V and J ends were trimmed by 4 bases and 0 bases, with 6 bases remaining between them. This CDR3 is 13 amino acids long.